The 25 T cell receptor beta chains below come from one sample, sequenced in a study of blood T cells in healthy people across ages. For the second PCR, which ran for roughly 6 to 12 cycles, a sample-barcoded 5' primer and a J-beta primer mix were used. TCRdb re-called the 5' RACE reads through MiXCR, storing one row per CDR3 protein. This sample has under 1,000,000 distinct CDR3 sequences, with 30% to 45% found just once. Sample: blood. These receptors all come from a man between 18 and 35 years old in good health.

This clonotype was seen ten or more times. This chain joins TRBV5-1 and TRBJ2-1; 11 nucleotides align to TRBD2. This CDR3 region has 15 residues. The V gene end was trimmed by 0 bases and the J gene end by 7 bases; junction bases not matched to a gene: 3. Germline V gives CDR1 SGHRS, CDR2 YFSETQ. The CDR3 is CASSLGASGRNEQFF. CDR3 nucleotides: TGCGCCAGCAGCTTGGGGGCTAGCGGGAGGAATGAGCAGTTCTTC.

This clonotype showed up just a few times. The chain uses TRBV7-8 and TRBJ2-1, with D unclear. CDR1 is SGHVS, CDR2 FQNEAQ, per germline. The CDR3 loop spans 18 amino acids. V lost 2 bases, J lost 0 bases, and 17 bases lay in between. For the CDR3, the DNA is TGTGCCAGCAGCTTAAGGTTGCCCACGAGTAGCTCCTACAATGAGCAGTTCTTC. Protein sequence: CASSLRLPTSSSYNEQFF.

The chain links TRBV20-1 to TRBJ2-1, with D tentatively TRBD2 (5 bases). There are 14 residues in the CDR3. Germline V lookup: CDR1 DFQATT, CDR2 SNEGSKA (reference sequence). V shed 3 bases and J shed 4 bases, with 13 bases lying between them. As DNA, the CDR3 is TGCAGTGCTAGGATACGGACTTCATACAATGAGCAGTTCTTC. Its translation: CSARIRTSYNEQFF.

This clonotype was detected a few times. CDR3: CASSPSRGKVKNIQYF. The CDR3 DNA follows: TGTGCCAGCAGCCCTTCCAGGGGGAAAGTCAAAAACATTCAGTACTTC. The chain carries TRBV6-6 and TRBJ2-4, with 7 bases fitting TRBD1. This CDR3 spans 16 amino acids. J lost 3 bases, V lost 6 bases, and 11 bases had no gene match. Germline V gives CDR1 MNHNY, CDR2 SVGAGI (reference sequence).

This clonotype was seen a few times. V usage is TRBV7-3 and J usage is TRBJ2-5; D gene uncertain. V lost 4 bases and J 7 bases, leaving 13 bases between the germline ends. CDR3 length equals 13 residues. From germline, CDR1 is SGHTA and CDR2 FQGTGA. For the CDR3, the DNA is TGTGCCAGCAGCTCCTCCTTGGATGGGACCCAGTACTTC. It encodes CASSSSLDGTQYF.

This clonotype was recorded a few times. V and J are TRBV29-1 and TRBJ1-1, with unresolved D. Trimming pared 4 bases from V and 0 bases from J, leaving 6 bases between. CDR3 size: 12 residues. CDR1 SQVTM and CDR2 ANQGSEA come from the germline V gene. The CDR3 spells CSVALLNTEAFF. The CDR3 bases are TGCAGCGTTGCCCTTCTGAACACTGAAGCTTTCTTT.

Regarding this clonotype: A much larger clone differs from this one at a single base, so this may be a read error. DNA of the CDR3: TGTGCCAGCAGCCTACAGGGTAATACCTACAATGAGCAGTACTTC. It specifies CASSLQGNTYNEQYF. This chain uses TRBV7-2 with TRBJ2-7; the D gene is possibly TRBD1 (6 bases). CDR1 is SGHTA and CDR2 is FQGNSA in the germline V gene. Trimming cost V 5 bases and J 7 bases, with 21 bases left between them. The CDR3 is 15 residues long.

This clonotype has more than one count but fewer than ten. CDR3 loop: CASSLSQGEVFF. The CDR3 coding sequence is TGTGCCAGCAGTTTATCACAGGGGGAAGTGTTTTTT. The rearrangement uses TRBV12-3 or TRBV12-4 and TRBJ2-2; 8 nucleotides agree with TRBD1. The CDR3 sequence is 12 residues long. With 2 bases clipped from V and 15 bases from J, the junction kept 5 bases outside the gene matches.

V is TRBV28 and J is TRBJ1-1; D perhaps matches TRBD1 (5 bases). CDR1 and CDR2 from the germline V gene are MDHEN and SYDVKM. V was clipped by 2 bases and J by 0 bases, with 16 bases between them. The CDR3 contains 17 residues. Written as DNA, the CDR3 is TGTGCCAGCAGTTTACGAACCCCCGGGACCTTGAACACTGAAGCTTTCTTT. It codes for CASSLRTPGTLNTEAFF.

There are many counts of this clonotype. The chain employs TRBV18 and TRBJ2-1; the match to TRBD1 covers 9 bases. This CDR3 comprises 16 residues. CDR1 and CDR2 from the germline V gene are KGHSH and LQKENI. V lost 4 bases to trimming and J lost 5 bases; unmatched junction nucleotides: 9. The CDR3 coding sequence is TGTGCCAGCTCACGAGAGGGACAGGGTGCAAACAATGAGCAGTTCTTC. It is translated as CASSREGQGANNEQFF.

There are a few counts of this clonotype. The rearrangement joins TRBV6-2 or TRBV6-3 to TRBJ2-7, with 8 nucleotides matching TRBD1. The CDR3 covers 18 residues. The germline gives CDR1 MNHEY, CDR2 SVGEGT. V lost 0 bases to trimming and J lost 1 base; unmatched junction nucleotides: 11. CDR3 protein: CASSYSADREYTSYEQYF. The CDR3 DNA is TGTGCCAGCAGTTACTCGGCGGACAGGGAATATACGTCCTACGAGCAGTACTTC.

J is TRBJ2-7 and V is TRBV24-1; D might be TRBD1 (5 bases). The CDR3 contains 12 residues. V lost 3 bases to trimming and J lost 9 bases, with 11 bases between them. Germline assignment: CDR1 KGHDR and CDR2 SFDVKD. The CDR3 spells CATSDPVGAQYF. Here the CDR3 DNA reads TGTGCCACCAGTGATCCGGTTGGGGCGCAGTACTTC.

The V call is TRBV3-1, the J call TRBJ1-2; no reliable D call. Trimming removed 0 bases at V and 2 bases at J, with 7 bases between. Germline lookup yields CDR1 LGHDT and CDR2 YNNKEL (reference sequence). CDR3 size: 14 residues. The CDR3 sequence is CASSQDELNYGYTF. DNA of the CDR3: TGTGCCAGCAGCCAAGATGAGCTGAACTATGGCTACACCTTC.

This chain connects TRBV4-3 to TRBJ1-5; 7 bases fit TRBD1. CDR3 length equals 15 residues. Trimming at V came to 0 bases and at J to 6 bases, leaving 5 bases not matched to a gene. Germline loops: CDR1 LGHNA, CDR2 YSLEER. CDR3 in amino acids: CASSQDTGEAQPQHF. The CDR3 bases are TGCGCCAGCAGCCAAGATACAGGGGAGGCTCAGCCCCAGCATTTT.

This clonotype was seen only once. The chain joins TRBV3-1 to TRBJ2-2; 8 positions match TRBD2. Germline trimming cut 4 bases from V and 4 bases from J; bases unmatched to any gene: 11. CDR1 and CDR2 (germline): LGHDT, YNNKEL (reference sequence). This CDR3 contains 17 residues. The CDR3 region is CASSPLGPAGATGELFF. Here the CDR3 DNA reads TGTGCCAGCAGCCCACTGGGGCCAGCGGGAGCCACCGGGGAGCTGTTTTTT.

The V call is TRBV7-9, the J call TRBJ1-2, with 9 positions matching TRBD1. In germline, CDR1 is SEHNR, CDR2 FQNEAQ (reference sequence). CDR3 length: 14 residues. The J segment lost 6 bases and the V segment lost 4 bases, leaving 6 bases of the junction unmatched. CDR3 sequence: CASSSPGDRDGYTF. The CDR3 DNA reads TGTGCCAGCAGCTCGCCAGGGGACAGGGATGGCTACACCTTC.

In regard to this clonotype: A clone one base away is much larger, so this may be a read error. The chain couples TRBV7-2 to TRBJ2-3; no firm D call. CDR1 SGHTA and CDR2 FQGNSA come from the germline V gene. Trimming cost V 2 bases and J 2 bases, with 8 bases left between them. The CDR3 runs to 14 residues. The CDR3 coding sequence is TGTACCAGCAGCTTAACTGGAGACACAGATACGCAGTATTTT. As protein: CTSSLTGDTDTQYF. The variable domain in full, with the rest retrieved from reference TRBV7-2 and TRBJ2-3, is GAGVSQSPSNKVTEKGKDVELRCDPISGHTALYWYRQSLGQGLEFLIYFQGNSAPDKSGLPSDRFSAERTGGSVSTLTIQRTQQEDSAVYLCTSSLTGDTDTQYFGPGTRLTVL.

The V call is TRBV12-3 or TRBV12-4, the J call TRBJ2-6; D uncertain. Trimming took 8 bases from V and 3 from J, leaving 5 bases between them. The CDR3 is 12 residues long. The CDR3 loop reads CASRDGANVLTF. The DNA for the CDR3 is TGTGCCAGCCGTGATGGGGCCAACGTCCTGACTTTC.

This clonotype was picked up a small number of times. The chain recombines TRBV20-1 with TRBJ1-5; D gene unclear. CDR3 length: 14 residues. From germline, CDR1 is DFQATT and CDR2 SNEGSKA (reference sequence). V shed 3 bases and J shed 2 bases, with 11 bases lying between them. CDR3 region: CSASSGEGNQPQHF. Written as DNA, the CDR3 is TGCAGTGCTAGTTCCGGGGAGGGCAATCAGCCCCAGCATTTT.

The chain has TRBV29-1 and TRBJ2-4; D possibly corresponds to TRBD1 (6 bases). CDR3 length: 13 amino acids. With 4 bases removed from V and 4 bases from J, the gap between germline ends came to 11 bases. The V gene's germline CDR1 is SQVTM and CDR2 ANQGSEA. CDR3 bases: TGCAGCGTTGCCACAAGGGGGAAAAACATTCAGTACTTC. Amino acid sequence: CSVATRGKNIQYF.

The rearrangement joins TRBV25-1 to TRBJ2-2; TRBD2 aligns across 8 bases. Losses at the gene ends were 4 bases for V and 7 bases for J; bases not matched to a gene: 5. This CDR3 is 14 amino acids long. The germline V gene has CDR1 MGHDK and CDR2 SYGVNS. The CDR3 loop is CASSVPGGSGELFF. Written as DNA, the CDR3 is TGTGCCAGCAGTGTACCGGGGGGGAGCGGGGAGCTGTTTTTT.

This rearrangement joins TRBV4-3 to TRBJ1-5; 8 nucleotides line up with TRBD1. Trimming removed 0 bases from V and 7 bases from J; junction bases left unmatched: 8. The CDR3 spans 16 residues. CDR1 is LGHNA, CDR2 YSLEER, per germline. The CDR3 nucleotides read TGCGCCAGCAGCCAAGATGCCAGGGGGCTTATGCAGCCCCAGCATTTT. Its protein is CASSQDARGLMQPQHF.

This clonotype occurred a few times. The V gene is TRBV20-1, the J gene TRBJ1-5; maybe TRBD1 (6 bases). Germline assignment: CDR1 DFQATT and CDR2 SNEGSKA (reference sequence). V was shortened by 2 bases and J by 3 bases, with 8 bases between the two germline ends. The CDR3 spans 13 residues. This CDR3 reads CSARSGVNQPQHF. The CDR3 DNA follows: TGCAGTGCTAGATCAGGGGTCAATCAGCCCCAGCATTTT.

This clonotype appeared many times. CDR3 in DNA: TGTGCCAGCAGTTCCCGGGACTATGCAGATACGCAGTATTTT. This encodes CASSSRDYADTQYF. V and J are TRBV12-3 or TRBV12-4 and TRBJ2-3; TRBD2 agrees at 7 bases. V was pared by 4 bases and J by 4 bases, with 5 bases of the junction left unmatched. The CDR3 length is 14 residues.

This chain uses TRBV5-1 with TRBJ2-5; TRBD2 matches at 7 bases. The V gene's germline CDR1 is SGHRS and CDR2 YFSETQ. This CDR3 comprises 14 residues. V lost 4 bases to trimming and J lost 4 bases; unmatched junction nucleotides: 7. The CDR3 loop reads CASSGEGSAETQYF. Here the CDR3 DNA reads TGCGCCAGCAGCGGGGAGGGATCAGCAGAGACCCAGTACTTC.